The sequence of this T cell receptor (beta chain) was determined in a study of OX40 agonist ivuxolimab in advanced cancers. Study as a whole: With a range of roughly 20 to 80, age averaged 60 years, and about 80% were male. Findings of the study overall: Certain nonresponders additionally had low normalized T-cell clonal expansion. Compared with CD4+, CD8+ T cells on average had more expanded clones.

The ends were cut back, 5 bases at V and 2 bases at J, with 16 bases in the middle. The CDR3 covers 16 residues. CDR1 is LNHDA and CDR2 is SQIVND in the germline V gene (reference sequence). To note about this clone: Its antigen is still unknown.

Profiling relied on immunoSEQ multiplex PCR, and the TCRdb table lists in-frame clones only, not all of them. The data hold 65,000 to 90,000 clones, with roughly 78% observed a single time. The receptor was derived from an adult with an advanced solid tumor such as melanoma, head and neck, liver or kidney cancer. The V gene is TRBV19, the J gene TRBJ2-1; D uncertain. The sequenced sample was CD4+ or CD8+ T cells sorted from blood, obtained in a trial of the OX40 agonist ivuxolimab. The CDR3 loop is CASSAKRSAAYNEQFF. CDR3 in DNA: TGTGCCAGTAGTGCTAAGAGAAGCGCGGCCTACAATGAGCAGTTCTTC.